The clone carrying this T cell receptor beta chain is labeled medium-sized. The antigen is not known. This sample is part of a study of circulating CD8 cells and anti-PD-1 response in melanoma. Study as a whole: Anti-PD-1 was first-line therapy for about 50% of the 13 patients.

TCR libraries were prepared from around 15 ng of total RNA with the QIAseq Immune Repertoire TCR panel. TCRdb re-derived calls from the reads in MiXCR, one entry per CDR3 protein. The data contain more than 550 distinct CDR3 sequences, less than 14% of them singletons. The germline gives CDR1 SQVTM, CDR2 ANQGSEA. V lost 7 bases and J lost 15; bases outside the gene matches: 9. The CDR3 has 10 amino acids. Study-level findings and limits: Under 7% of TRB clonotypes were shared between subsets at M1. Some patients were treatment-naive; others were previously treated. Experiments were generally run without replicates.

Sorting of live CD3+CD8+TCRalphabeta+ cells by PD-1 and/or TIGIT gave four subsets. The gene calls are TRBV29-1 and TRBJ2-3, with TRBD1 matching 8 bases. Sequencing used CD8+ T cells from PBMCs, obtained at baseline or after one month of anti-PD-1 therapy (not recorded which). This sequence was found in a human donor with melanoma. The CDR3 region is CSATSRGPYF. The CDR3 coding sequence is TGCAGCGCCACTAGCAGGGGGCCCTATTTT.